Below, 22 T cell receptor beta chains from the same sample are listed, as sequenced in a study of T cell responses to AZD1222 COVID-19 vaccine. Sequencing used immunoSEQ multiplex PCR; TCRdb keeps in-frame clones, though not all of them. The table includes roughly 180,000 clones, 94% detected once. Sequenced material: peripheral blood, taken on day 0 of AZD1222 vaccination. The receptors stem from an adult in good health.

The V and J genes are TRBV14 and TRBJ2-7; D is ambiguous. The V gene's germline CDR1 is SGHDN and CDR2 FVKESK. The CDR3 contains 13 residues. Trimming took off 0 bases at V and 5 bases at J, with 8 bases between the two ends. The CDR3 sequence is CASSQDLVDEQYF. The DNA of the CDR3 is TGTGCCAGCAGCCAAGATCTTGTGGACGAGCAGTACTTC. The full variable domain, its missing parts supplied by reference TRBV14 and TRBJ2-7, is EAGVTQFPSHSVIEKGQTVTLRCDPISGHDNLYWYRRVMGKEIKFLLHFVKESKQDESGMPNNRFLAERTGGTYSTLKVQPAELEDSGVYFCASSQDLVDEQYFGPGTRLTVT.

V is TRBV4-1 and J is TRBJ2-7, with 7 nucleotides matching TRBD1. The CDR3 is 12 amino acids. Germline lookup yields CDR1 MGHRA and CDR2 YSYEKL. V lost 5 bases and J lost 6; bases outside the gene matches: 4. The CDR3 is CASSGQDPEQYF. CDR3 bases: TGCGCCAGCAGCGGACAGGACCCCGAGCAGTACTTC.

This clone is a singleton in its sample. This sequence joins TRBV19 and TRBJ1-5; D perhaps matches TRBD1 (5 bases). There are 15 residues in the CDR3. Germline V CDR1 and CDR2: LNHDA, SQIVND (reference sequence). Trimming left V 3 bases short and J 4 bases short, with 13 bases between. The CDR3 is CASSIPGFGNQPQHF. CDR3 nucleotide sequence: TGTGCCAGTAGTATCCCAGGGTTTGGAAATCAGCCCCAGCATTTT.

The chain has TRBV7-3 and TRBJ2-3, with D perhaps TRBD1 (5 bases). CDR1 is SGHTA and CDR2 is FQGTGA in the germline V gene. There are 15 residues in the CDR3. With 4 bases removed from V and 3 bases from J, the gap between germline ends came to 14 bases. The CDR3 sequence: CASSSQGAGTDTQYF. CDR3 nucleotides: TGTGCCAGCAGCTCTCAAGGGGCAGGGACAGATACGCAGTATTTT.

The gene calls are TRBV7-9 and TRBJ1-1; 7 bases line up with TRBD1. This CDR3 contains 14 residues. V dropped 4 bases and J dropped 5; count of bases not matched to a gene: 7. CDR1 is SEHNR, CDR2 FQNEAQ, per germline (reference sequence). Written as DNA, the CDR3 is TGTGCCAGCAGCTCACAGGGGAGTGGGACTGAAGCTTTCTTT. This gives the protein CASSSQGSGTEAFF.

This chain uses TRBV18 with TRBJ2-1, with 7 bases lining up with TRBD1. This CDR3 contains 15 residues. With V trimmed by 4 bases and J by 6 bases, 9 bases remained unmatched. The germline gives CDR1 KGHSH, CDR2 LQKENI. The CDR3 region is CASSRRQGSINEQFF. The CDR3 DNA reads TGTGCCAGCTCACGCCGACAGGGTTCTATCAATGAGCAGTTCTTC.

The rearrangement uses TRBV6-2 or TRBV6-3 and TRBJ1-1; TRBD1 aligns across 8 bases. Looked up from germline, CDR1 is MNHEY and CDR2 is SVGEGT. The trim removed 6 bases at V and 3 bases at J, leaving 9 bases unmatched. CDR3 size: 15 residues. CDR3 nucleotide sequence: TGTGCCAGCAGCGAGAACCGGGACAGGTACACTGAAGCTTTCTTT. It translates to CASSENRDRYTEAFF.

CDR3 protein: CASSLGTEKTQYF. DNA of the CDR3: TGTGCCAGCAGTTTGGGGACCGAGAAGACCCAGTACTTC. The chain is built from TRBV6-6 and TRBJ2-5; the D gene could be TRBD1 or TRBD2 (5 bases each). CDR3 length: 13 residues. V was pared by 4 bases and J by 6 bases, with 12 bases between. Germline V gene data show CDR1 as MNHNY and CDR2 as SVGAGI (reference sequence).

The genes are TRBV6-2 or TRBV6-3 and TRBJ2-3, with 16 bases lining up with TRBD2. The CDR3 spans 20 residues. Trimming cost V 1 base and J 3 bases; bases outside gene matches: 10. Germline assignment: CDR1 MNHEY and CDR2 SVGEGT. DNA for the CDR3: TGTGCCAGCAGTTACTGGGGACTAGCGGGAGGGCCACTAAGGACAGATACGCAGTATTTT. Its protein is CASSYWGLAGGPLRTDTQYF.

The CDR3 DNA reads TGTGCCAGCAGTTACTTATTCAGTGCCCGGGCTGAAGCTTTCTTT. It specifies CASSYLFSARAEAFF. The genes are TRBV6-7 and TRBJ1-1; no reliable D call. TRBV6-7 falls under the ORF class, with uncertain function. The CDR3 extends over 15 amino acids. Trimming took off 1 base at V and 6 bases at J, with 15 bases between the two ends.

J is TRBJ2-5 and V is TRBV28; perhaps TRBD1 as D (6 bases). V gave up 5 bases and J gave up 5 bases, with 15 bases separating them. The CDR3 runs to 14 residues. Germline-derived CDR1 and CDR2 are MDHEN and SYDVKM. CDR3 amino acids: CASSEQGSAETQYF. The DNA of the CDR3 is TGTGCCAGCAGTGAACAGGGTAGTGCGGAGACCCAGTACTTC.

CDR3 coding DNA: TGTGCCAGCAGCTCACCCGACCGTTGGGGGAGAGAAAAACTGTTTTTT. Protein product: CASSSPDRWGREKLFF. The chain has TRBV7-2 and TRBJ1-4; D is perhaps TRBD1 (5 bases). Germline V gives CDR1 SGHTA, CDR2 FQGNSA. The CDR3 is made up of 16 amino acids. Trimming stripped 4 bases from V and 8 bases from J, with 20 bases between.

The V gene is TRBV30, the J gene TRBJ2-7, with TRBD1 matching over 10 bases. The ends lost 3 bases at V and 6 bases at J; junction bases unmatched: 5. CDR1 and CDR2 (germline): GTSNPN, SVGIG (reference sequence). The CDR3 sequence is 13 residues long. The CDR3 region is CAWSDRGPREQYF. In DNA, the CDR3 is TGTGCCTGGAGCGACAGGGGGCCACGCGAGCAGTACTTC.

This sequence joins TRBV19 and TRBJ2-3, with 8 bases identical to TRBD2. Germline V lookup: CDR1 LNHDA, CDR2 SQIVND (reference sequence). V lost 9 bases and J lost 5; bases outside the gene matches: 10. The CDR3 has 14 residues. CDR3 sequence: CASRGREVLDTQYF. Written as DNA, the CDR3 is TGTGCCAGCCGGGGGCGGGAGGTCTTAGATACGCAGTATTTT.

The count of this clone is one. The chain links TRBV6-1 to TRBJ1-5; D uncertain. Deletions cut 2 bases from V and 4 bases from J, with 9 bases between. In germline, CDR1 is MNHNS, CDR2 SASEGT. The CDR3 is made up of 14 amino acids. DNA for the CDR3: TGTGCCAGCAGTGAACCCCAGCTTAATCAGCCCCAGCATTTT. Translated, it gives CASSEPQLNQPQHF.

V usage is TRBV7-3 and J usage is TRBJ2-1; D is perhaps TRBD1 (5 bases). CDR3 length equals 15 residues. Germline loops: CDR1 SGHTA, CDR2 FQGTGA. V was shortened by 5 bases and J by 2 bases, with 13 bases between the two germline ends. CDR3 DNA: TGTGCCAGCAGCCTAGACAGTTATGCCTACAATGAGCAGTTCTTC. Translation gives CASSLDSYAYNEQFF. The complete variable domain, with remaining parts taken from reference TRBV7-3 and TRBJ2-1, reads GAGVSQTPSNKVTEKGKYVELRCDPISGHTALYWYRQSLGQGPEFLIYFQGTGAADDSGLPNDRFFAVRPEGSVSTLKIQRTERGDSAVYLCASSLDSYAYNEQFFGPGTRLTVL.

The chain joins TRBV9 to TRBJ1-5; no reliable D call. The germline V gene has CDR1 SGDLS and CDR2 YYNGEE. V lost 0 bases, J lost 7 bases, and 8 bases lay in between. This CDR3 region has 13 residues. The chain's CDR3 is CASSVGGFQPQHF. The CDR3 DNA is TGTGCCAGCAGCGTAGGGGGATTCCAGCCCCAGCATTTT.

Remarks on this clone: This CDR3 is also generated by other DNA sequences in the sample. This sequence joins TRBV30 and TRBJ2-7; no reliable D call. Germline V gene sequence: CDR1 GTSNPN, CDR2 SVGIG (reference sequence). The CDR3 extends over 11 amino acids. The germline V and J ends were trimmed by 4 bases and 2 bases, with 6 bases remaining between them. The CDR3 coding sequence is TGTGCCTGGAAGAGGACCTACGAGCAGTACTTC. Translation gives CAWKRTYEQYF.

V gene TRBV6-5 combines with J gene TRBJ2-5; D gene ambiguous. The V gene's germline CDR1 is MNHEY and CDR2 SVGAGI. The length of the CDR3 is 12 residues. Trimming shortened V by 5 bases and J by 5 bases, and 9 bases separated the two germline ends. The CDR3 loop reads CASSQTTETQYF. The CDR3 bases are TGTGCCAGCAGTCAGACAACGGAGACCCAGTACTTC.

This chain uses TRBV4-3 with TRBJ2-1; D not resolved. Germline assignment: CDR1 LGHNA and CDR2 YSLEER. Trimming pared 0 bases from V and 0 bases from J, leaving 6 bases between. This CDR3 comprises 15 residues. The CDR3 loop reads CASSQDSRSYNEQFF. CDR3 sequence (DNA): TGCGCCAGCAGCCAAGACAGCCGCTCCTACAATGAGCAGTTCTTC.

This clone appeared a single time. V is TRBV6-5 and J is TRBJ1-1; D is ambiguous. Germline CDR1 MNHEY, CDR2 SVGAGI. The length of the CDR3 is 10 residues. The ends were cut back, 8 bases at V and 4 bases at J, with 5 bases in the middle. The CDR3 is CASGSTEAFF. For the CDR3, the DNA is TGTGCCAGCGGGTCCACTGAAGCTTTCTTT.

The rearrangement uses TRBV30 and TRBJ2-7; TRBD2 matches 7 bases. J gave up 4 bases and V 0 bases, and 6 bases lay outside the gene matches. The germline V gene encodes CDR1 GTSNPN and CDR2 SVGIG (reference sequence). CDR3 length: 14 residues. The CDR3 DNA sequence: TGTGCCTGGAGTGTACGTGCGGGAGAATACGAGCAGTACTTC. This translates into CAWSVRAGEYEQYF.